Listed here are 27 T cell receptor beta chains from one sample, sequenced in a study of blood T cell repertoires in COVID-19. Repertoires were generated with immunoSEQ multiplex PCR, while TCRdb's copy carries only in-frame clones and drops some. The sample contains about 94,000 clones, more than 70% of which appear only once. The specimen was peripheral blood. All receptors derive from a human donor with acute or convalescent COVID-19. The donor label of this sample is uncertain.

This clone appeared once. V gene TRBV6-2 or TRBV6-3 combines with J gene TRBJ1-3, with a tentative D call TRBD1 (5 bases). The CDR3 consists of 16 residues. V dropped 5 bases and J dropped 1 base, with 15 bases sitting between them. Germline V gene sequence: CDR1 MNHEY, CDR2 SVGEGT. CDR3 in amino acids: CASSNTGHSSGNTIYF. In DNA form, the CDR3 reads TGTGCCAGCAGTAACACAGGACATTCGTCTGGAAACACCATATATTTT.

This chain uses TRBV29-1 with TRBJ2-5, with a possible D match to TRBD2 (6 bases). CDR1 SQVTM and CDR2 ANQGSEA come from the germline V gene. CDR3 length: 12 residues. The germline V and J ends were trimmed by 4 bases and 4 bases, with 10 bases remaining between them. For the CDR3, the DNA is TGCAGCGTTGTTGGGGGAGGAGAGACCCAGTACTTC. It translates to CSVVGGGETQYF.

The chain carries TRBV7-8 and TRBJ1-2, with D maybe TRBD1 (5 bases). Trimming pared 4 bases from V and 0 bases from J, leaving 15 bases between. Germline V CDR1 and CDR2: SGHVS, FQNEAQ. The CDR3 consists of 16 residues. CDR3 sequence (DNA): TGTGCCAGCAGCTCGGCGGGAAGGGGTCCTAACTATGGCTACACCTTC. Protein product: CASSSAGRGPNYGYTF.

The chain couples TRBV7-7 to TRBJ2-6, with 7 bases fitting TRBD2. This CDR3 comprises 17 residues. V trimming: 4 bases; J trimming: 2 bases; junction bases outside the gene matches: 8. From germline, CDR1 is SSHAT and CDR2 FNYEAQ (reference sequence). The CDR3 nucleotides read TGTGCCAGCAGCTACGGGGAGGGAGGCGCTGGGGCCAACGTCCTGACTTTC. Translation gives CASSYGEGGAGANVLTF.

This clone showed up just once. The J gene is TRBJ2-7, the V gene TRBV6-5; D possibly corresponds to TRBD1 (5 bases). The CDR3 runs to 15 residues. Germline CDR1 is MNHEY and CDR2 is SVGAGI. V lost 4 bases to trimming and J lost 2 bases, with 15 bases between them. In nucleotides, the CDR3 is TGTGCCAGCAGTTCCCCCCCGGACACCACCTACGAGCAGTACTTC. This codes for CASSSPPDTTYEQYF.

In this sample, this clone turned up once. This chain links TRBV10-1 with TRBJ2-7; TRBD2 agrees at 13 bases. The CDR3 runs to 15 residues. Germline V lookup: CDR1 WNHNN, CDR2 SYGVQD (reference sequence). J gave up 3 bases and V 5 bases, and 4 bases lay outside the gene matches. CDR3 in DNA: TGCGCCAGCAGTTTGGGACTAGCGGGGCGCTACGAGCAGTACTTC. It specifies CASSLGLAGRYEQYF.

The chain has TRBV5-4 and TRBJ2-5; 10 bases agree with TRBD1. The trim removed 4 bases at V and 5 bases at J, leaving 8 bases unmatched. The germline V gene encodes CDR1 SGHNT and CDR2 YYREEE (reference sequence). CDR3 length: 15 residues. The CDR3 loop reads CASSRQGARGETQYF. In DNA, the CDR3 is TGTGCCAGCAGCAGACAGGGGGCGCGGGGGGAGACCCAGTACTTC.

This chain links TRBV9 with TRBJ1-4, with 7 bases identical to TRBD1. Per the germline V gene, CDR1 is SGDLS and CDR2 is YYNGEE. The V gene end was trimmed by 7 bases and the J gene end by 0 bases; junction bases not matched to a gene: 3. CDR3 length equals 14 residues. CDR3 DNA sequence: TGTGCCAGCGGAGGACAGGCAACTAATGAAAAACTGTTTTTT. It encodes CASGGQATNEKLFF.

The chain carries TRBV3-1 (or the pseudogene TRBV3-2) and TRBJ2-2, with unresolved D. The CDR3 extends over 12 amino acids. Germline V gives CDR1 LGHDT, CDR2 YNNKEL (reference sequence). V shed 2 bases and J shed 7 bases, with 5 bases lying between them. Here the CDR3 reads CASSQIHGELFF. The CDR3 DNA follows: TGTGCCAGCAGCCAAATTCACGGGGAGCTGTTTTTT.

For the CDR3, the DNA is TGTGCCAGCAGTTCCGTCCGGGGAAATTCACCCCTCCACTTT. Protein product: CASSSVRGNSPLHF. V is TRBV7-2 and J is TRBJ1-6; D unresolved. The germline V gene encodes CDR1 SGHTA and CDR2 FQGNSA. Deletions cut 6 bases from V and 7 bases from J, with 13 bases between. This CDR3 spans 14 amino acids. The variable domain in full, completed from reference TRBV7-2 and TRBJ1-6, reads GAGVSQSPSNKVTEKGKDVELRCDPISGHTALYWYRQSLGQGLEFLIYFQGNSAPDKSGLPSDRFSAERTGGSVSTLTIQRTQQEDSAVYLCASSSVRGNSPLHFGNGTRLTVT.

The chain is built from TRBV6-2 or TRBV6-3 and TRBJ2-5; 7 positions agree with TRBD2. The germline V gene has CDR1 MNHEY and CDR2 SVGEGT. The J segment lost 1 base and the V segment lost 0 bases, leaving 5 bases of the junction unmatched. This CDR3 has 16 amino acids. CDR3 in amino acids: CASSYSSSGRQETQYF. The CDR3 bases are TGTGCCAGCAGTTACTCGAGTAGCGGGCGCCAAGAGACCCAGTACTTC.

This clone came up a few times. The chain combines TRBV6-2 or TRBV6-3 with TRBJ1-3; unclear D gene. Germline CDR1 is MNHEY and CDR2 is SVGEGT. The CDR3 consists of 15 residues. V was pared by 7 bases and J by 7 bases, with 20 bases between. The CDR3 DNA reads TGTGCCAGCACCCCACTTGAAGCGCACGGGAACACCATATATTTT. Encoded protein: CASTPLEAHGNTIYF.

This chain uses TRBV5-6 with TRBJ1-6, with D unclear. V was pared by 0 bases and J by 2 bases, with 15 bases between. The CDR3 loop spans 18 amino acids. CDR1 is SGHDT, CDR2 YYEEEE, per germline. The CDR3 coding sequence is TGTGCCAGCAGCTTGGAAAACGCGGGAAGCGCCTATAATTCACCCCTCCACTTT. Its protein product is CASSLENAGSAYNSPLHF. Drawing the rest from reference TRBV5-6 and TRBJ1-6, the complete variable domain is DAGVTQSPTHLIKTRGQQVTLRCSPKSGHDTVSWYQQALGQGPQFIFQYYEEEERQRGNFPDRFSGHQFPNYSSELNVNALLLGDSALYLCASSLENAGSAYNSPLHFGNGTRLTVT.

Here the CDR3 reads CASSSRSGGRQETQYF. The CDR3 bases are TGTGCCAGCAGTTCTCGTAGCGGGGGGCGTCAAGAGACCCAGTACTTC. The J gene is TRBJ2-5, the V gene TRBV6-5, with TRBD2 matching over 10 bases. The CDR3 runs to 16 residues. Losses at the gene ends were 4 bases for V and 2 bases for J; bases not matched to a gene: 7. Germline loops: CDR1 MNHEY, CDR2 SVGAGI.

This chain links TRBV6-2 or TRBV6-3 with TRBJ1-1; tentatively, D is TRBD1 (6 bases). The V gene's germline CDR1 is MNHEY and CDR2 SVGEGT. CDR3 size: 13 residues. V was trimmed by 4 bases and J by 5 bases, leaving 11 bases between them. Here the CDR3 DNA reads TGTGCCAGCAGTTTACAGGGCGGGACTGAAGCTTTCTTT. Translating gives CASSLQGGTEAFF.

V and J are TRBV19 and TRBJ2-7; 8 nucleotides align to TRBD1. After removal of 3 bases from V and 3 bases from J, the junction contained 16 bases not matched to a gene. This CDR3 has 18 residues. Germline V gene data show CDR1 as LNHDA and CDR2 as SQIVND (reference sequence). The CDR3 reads CASSIGQGSLPTVYEQYF. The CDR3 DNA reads TGTGCCAGTAGTATCGGACAGGGTAGTCTCCCAACCGTCTACGAGCAGTACTTC. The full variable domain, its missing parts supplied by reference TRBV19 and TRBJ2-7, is DGGITQSPKYLFRKEGQNVTLSCEQNLNHDAMYWYRQDPGQGLRLIYYSQIVNDFQKGDIAEGYSVSREKKESFPLTVTSAQKNPTAFYLCASSIGQGSLPTVYEQYFGPGTRLTVT.

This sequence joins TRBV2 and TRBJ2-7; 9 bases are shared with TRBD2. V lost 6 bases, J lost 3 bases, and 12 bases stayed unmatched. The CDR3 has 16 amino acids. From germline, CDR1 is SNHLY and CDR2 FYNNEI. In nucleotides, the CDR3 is TGTGCCAGCAGACCGAGAGGGGTAGCGGGGGACTACGAGCAGTACTTC. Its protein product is CASRPRGVAGDYEQYF.

This chain's CDR3 is CASRPTGKVRNIQYF. DNA for the CDR3: TGTGCCAGCAGGCCCACAGGTAAGGTGCGAAACATTCAGTACTTC. This sequence joins TRBV14 and TRBJ2-4, with a weak D call TRBD1 (5 bases). The germline gives CDR1 SGHDN, CDR2 FVKESK. The CDR3 is made up of 15 amino acids. Trimming removed 6 bases from V and 6 bases from J, with 18 bases in between.

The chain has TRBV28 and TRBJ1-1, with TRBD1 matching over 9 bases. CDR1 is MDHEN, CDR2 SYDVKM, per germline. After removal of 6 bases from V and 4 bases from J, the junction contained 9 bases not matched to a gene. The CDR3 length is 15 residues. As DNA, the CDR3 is TGTGCCAGCAGAATATCCGGGACAGGGACCACTGAAGCTTTCTTT. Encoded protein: CASRISGTGTTEAFF.

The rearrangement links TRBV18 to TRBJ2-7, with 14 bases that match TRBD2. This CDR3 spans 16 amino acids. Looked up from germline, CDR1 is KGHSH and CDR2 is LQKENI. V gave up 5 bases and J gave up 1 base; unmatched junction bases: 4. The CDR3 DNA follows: TGTGCCAGCTCAGGCGGGACTAGCGGGGGTTCCTACGAGCAGTACTTC. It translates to CASSGGTSGGSYEQYF.

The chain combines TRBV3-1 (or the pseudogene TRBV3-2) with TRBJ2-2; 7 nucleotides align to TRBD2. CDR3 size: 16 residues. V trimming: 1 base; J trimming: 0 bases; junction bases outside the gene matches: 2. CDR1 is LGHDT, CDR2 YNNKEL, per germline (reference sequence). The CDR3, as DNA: TGTGCCAGCAGCCAAGCCCGGGGGGCGAACACCGGGGAGCTGTTTTTT. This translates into CASSQARGANTGELFF.

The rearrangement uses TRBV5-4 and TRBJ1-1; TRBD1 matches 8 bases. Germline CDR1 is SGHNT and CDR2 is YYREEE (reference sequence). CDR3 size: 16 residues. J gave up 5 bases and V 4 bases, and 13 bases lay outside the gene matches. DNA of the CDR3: TGTGCCAGCAGCCCAGGGACAGGTCCACAAGGGACTGAAGCTTTCTTT. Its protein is CASSPGTGPQGTEAFF.

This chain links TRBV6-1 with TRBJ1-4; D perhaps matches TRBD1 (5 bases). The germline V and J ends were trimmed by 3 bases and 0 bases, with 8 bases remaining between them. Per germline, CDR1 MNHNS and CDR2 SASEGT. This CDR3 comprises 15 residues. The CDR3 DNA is TGTGCCAGCAGTGACGGAGGGGCAACTAATGAAAAACTGTTTTTT. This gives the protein CASSDGGATNEKLFF.

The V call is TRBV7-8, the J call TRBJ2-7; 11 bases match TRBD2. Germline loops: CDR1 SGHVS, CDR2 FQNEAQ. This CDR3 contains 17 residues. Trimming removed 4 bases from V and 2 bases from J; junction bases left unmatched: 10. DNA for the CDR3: TGTGCCAGCAGCTCCAACTTACTAGCGGGGGCGACCTACGAGCAGTACTTC. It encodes CASSSNLLAGATYEQYF. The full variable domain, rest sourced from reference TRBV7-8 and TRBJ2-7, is GAGVSQSPRYKVAKRGQDVALRCDPISGHVSLFWYQQALGQGPEFLTYFQNEAQLDKSGLPSDRFFAERPEGSVSTLKIQRTQQEDSAVYLCASSSNLLAGATYEQYFGPGTRLTVT.

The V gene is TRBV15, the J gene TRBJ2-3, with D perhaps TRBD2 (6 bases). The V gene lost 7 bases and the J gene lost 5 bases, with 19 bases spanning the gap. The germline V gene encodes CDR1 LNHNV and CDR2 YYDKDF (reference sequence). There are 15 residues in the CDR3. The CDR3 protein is CATTYRTPGGDTQYF. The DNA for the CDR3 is TGTGCCACCACCTACAGGACTCCCGGGGGAGATACGCAGTATTTT.

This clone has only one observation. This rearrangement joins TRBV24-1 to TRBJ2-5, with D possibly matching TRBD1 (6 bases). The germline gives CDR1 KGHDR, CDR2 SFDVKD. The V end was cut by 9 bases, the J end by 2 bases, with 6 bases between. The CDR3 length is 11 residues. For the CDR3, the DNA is TGTGCCACCGGGACACAAGAGACCCAGTACTTC. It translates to CATGTQETQYF.

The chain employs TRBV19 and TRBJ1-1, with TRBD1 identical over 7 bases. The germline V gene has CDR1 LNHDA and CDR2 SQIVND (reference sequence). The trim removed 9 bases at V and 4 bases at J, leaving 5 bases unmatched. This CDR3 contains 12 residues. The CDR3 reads CASHHRGTEAFF. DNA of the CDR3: TGTGCCAGCCACCACAGGGGCACTGAAGCTTTCTTT.